This passage covers 30 T cell receptor beta chains from one sample sequenced in a study of cytomegalovirus exposure and HLA in healthy donors. The PCR employed 60 Vbeta primers together with 13 Jbeta primers. The method was immunoSEQ multiplex PCR; TCRdb's version includes in-frame clones alone and lacks a portion of them. The top ten hold approximately 0.97% of the sample, which has about 130,000 clones, over 60% seen once. Source material: PBMCs. The receptors come from a human donor in good health.

This rearrangement joins TRBV4-2 to TRBJ1-1, with D uncertain. The V end was cut by 5 bases, the J end by 5 bases, with 18 bases between. This CDR3 has 15 amino acids. CDR1 and CDR2 (germline): LGHNA, YNFKEQ. CDR3 nucleotides: TGTGCCAGCAGCTCACCTCAGCCACCGGGGACTGAAGCTTTCTTT. Amino acid sequence: CASSSPQPPGTEAFF.

The chain recombines TRBV5-5 with TRBJ1-4; 8 bases align to TRBD1. CDR1 SGHKS and CDR2 YYEKEE come from the germline V gene (reference sequence). Losses at the gene ends were 5 bases for V and 7 bases for J; bases not matched to a gene: 10. The length of the CDR3 is 15 residues. Here the CDR3 DNA reads TGTGCCAGCAGGCCCGGACAGGGTGGAGGTGAAAAACTGTTTTTT. Its translation: CASRPGQGGGEKLFF. The whole variable domain, filled in from reference TRBV5-5 and TRBJ1-4, reads DAGVTQSPTHLIKTRGQQVTLRCSPISGHKSVSWYQQVLGQGPQFIFQYYEKEERGRGNFPDRFSARQFPNYSSELNVNALLLGDSALYLCASRPGQGGGEKLFFGSGTQLSVL.

This clone occurred a few times. V and J are TRBV5-1 and TRBJ1-4; tentatively, D is TRBD1 (5 bases). V gave up 5 bases and J gave up 8 bases, with 19 bases separating them. Germline lookup yields CDR1 SGHRS and CDR2 YFSETQ. This CDR3 has 15 residues. Written as DNA, the CDR3 is TGCGCCAGCAGGCTCCAGGGTGATCTGGACGAAAAACTGTTTTTT. Translating it yields CASRLQGDLDEKLFF. The whole variable domain, remainder taken from reference TRBV5-1 and TRBJ1-4, is KAGVTQTPRYLIKTRGQQVTLSCSPISGHRSVSWYQQTPGQGLQFLFEYFSETQRNKGNFPGRFSGRQFSNSRSEMNVSTLELGDSALYLCASRLQGDLDEKLFFGSGTQLSVL.

This sequence joins TRBV5-1 and TRBJ2-2; weak D call: TRBD2 (6 bases). CDR3 length: 16 amino acids. V was trimmed by 0 bases and J by 6 bases, leaving 15 bases between them. The V gene's germline CDR1 is SGHRS and CDR2 YFSETQ. CDR3 in amino acids: CASSLAATSVAGELFF. In DNA form, the CDR3 reads TGCGCCAGCAGCTTGGCTGCGACTAGTGTCGCCGGGGAGCTGTTTTTT.

The CDR3 DNA reads TGCAGCGTTCGTCCAGGTATGAACACTGAAGCTTTCTTT. This codes for CSVRPGMNTEAFF. The gene calls are TRBV29-1 and TRBJ1-1; no clear D. V lost 5 bases and J lost 0, with 10 bases in between. The V gene's germline CDR1 is SQVTM and CDR2 ANQGSEA. The CDR3 totals 13 residues. The variable domain in full, completed from reference TRBV29-1 and TRBJ1-1, reads SAVISQKPSRDICQRGTSLTIQCQVDSQVTMMFWYRQQPGQSLTLIATANQGSEATYESGFVIDKFPISRPNLTFSTLTVSNMSPEDSSIYLCSVRPGMNTEAFFGQGTRLTVV.

The chain is built from TRBV5-1 and TRBJ1-1; possibly TRBD1 for D (6 bases). The germline V and J ends were trimmed by 3 bases and 2 bases, with 17 bases remaining between them. Looked up from germline, CDR1 is SGHRS and CDR2 is YFSETQ. The CDR3 consists of 16 residues. Here the CDR3 DNA reads TGCGCCAGCAGCTGGGGACACCAGGGGATAAACACTGAAGCTTTCTTT. As protein: CASSWGHQGINTEAFF.

The chain carries TRBV19 and TRBJ2-3; the match to TRBD2 covers 8 bases. V was clipped by 3 bases and J by 1 base; unmatched bases: 6. This CDR3 comprises 16 residues. CDR1 is LNHDA and CDR2 is SQIVND in the germline V gene (reference sequence). CDR3 sequence reads: CASSIRYSGGTDTQYF. The CDR3 region has the DNA TGTGCCAGTAGTATCCGATATAGCGGGGGCACAGATACGCAGTATTTT.

V usage is TRBV18 and J usage is TRBJ2-1; D is possibly TRBD1 (6 bases). The CDR3 runs 19 residues. Trimming removed 5 bases at V and 0 bases at J, with 23 bases between. In germline, CDR1 is KGHSH, CDR2 LQKENI. The chain's CDR3 is CASSSTWRPGQYSYNEQFF. As DNA, the CDR3 is TGTGCCAGCTCATCGACGTGGCGACCGGGACAATACTCCTACAATGAGCAGTTCTTC.

This chain connects TRBV29-1 to TRBJ2-2, with TRBD1 matching 7 bases. Unmatched junction bases numbered 3, after V lost 5 bases and J lost 6 bases. The CDR3 spans 12 residues. The germline V gene encodes CDR1 SQVTM and CDR2 ANQGSEA. The CDR3 loop is CSVPTGPGELFF. The CDR3 bases are TGCAGCGTTCCGACAGGGCCCGGGGAGCTGTTTTTT.

This clone was counted between two and nine times. CDR3 region: CASSSGQLDNEQFF. As DNA, the CDR3 is TGTGCCAGCAGCTCGGGACAGCTAGACAATGAGCAGTTCTTC. The chain recombines TRBV6-5 with TRBJ2-1, with 7 bases identical to TRBD1. The CDR3 is 14 amino acids. J gave up 5 bases and V 6 bases, and 7 bases lay outside the gene matches. Germline values: CDR1 MNHEY, CDR2 SVGAGI.

This clone was seen a handful of times. V usage is TRBV28 and J usage is TRBJ1-2; D is perhaps TRBD1 (5 bases). CDR3 size: 13 residues. Trimming pared 6 bases from V and 12 bases from J, leaving 20 bases between. Germline loops: CDR1 MDHEN, CDR2 SYDVKM. CDR3 coding DNA: TGTGCCAGCAGCCCCCCCAAACAGGTGGACCACACCTTC. Its translation: CASSPPKQVDHTF.

The rearrangement links TRBV5-6 to TRBJ2-5; the D gene is possibly TRBD2 (5 bases). V was shortened by 1 base and J by 5 bases, with 12 bases between the two germline ends. This CDR3 spans 14 amino acids. The germline V gene encodes CDR1 SGHDT and CDR2 YYEEEE. The chain's CDR3 is CASSLLVRGETQYF. In nucleotides, the CDR3 is TGTGCCAGCAGCTTGTTAGTGCGAGGGGAGACCCAGTACTTC.

This clone was counted once. The V call is TRBV6-5, the J call TRBJ1-2; D ambiguous. Trimming left V 6 bases short and J 2 bases short, with 13 bases between. The CDR3 consists of 14 residues. Germline V CDR1 and CDR2: MNHEY, SVGAGI. The CDR3 sequence: CASSNLGGNYGYTF. The CDR3 nucleotides are TGTGCCAGCAGCAACCTTGGTGGCAACTATGGCTACACCTTC.

On this clone: It is unclear where the CDR3 begins or ends on the DNA, so no DNA is shown, and the CDR3 is as TCRdb lists it. The gene calls are TRBV4-1 and TRBJ2-3; TRBD2, the D gene given by the table, was not confirmed from the DNA. The CDR3 is 15 amino acids long, termini counted. The germline V gene encodes CDR1 MGHRA and CDR2 YSYEKL. The chain's CDR3 is CASSQVWAGGANRYF.

The gene calls are TRBV5-1 and TRBJ2-5; 8 nucleotides align to TRBD2. J was trimmed by 4 bases and V by 5 bases; bases with no gene match: 10. CDR3 length equals 15 residues. Germline values: CDR1 SGHRS, CDR2 YFSETQ. CDR3 amino acids: CASRPYSGARETQYF. In DNA, the CDR3 is TGCGCCAGCAGGCCCTATAGCGGGGCAAGAGAGACCCAGTACTTC.

The rearrangement uses TRBV2 and TRBJ2-1; 8 bases line up with TRBD2. CDR3 length: 16 amino acids. With 5 bases clipped from V and 2 bases from J, the junction kept 8 bases outside the gene matches. CDR1 is SNHLY and CDR2 is FYNNEI in the germline V gene. The CDR3 sequence is CASSRPQTSAYNEQFF. As DNA, the CDR3 is TGTGCCAGCAGTAGACCCCAGACTAGCGCCTACAATGAGCAGTTCTTC.

V and J are TRBV12-1 and TRBJ1-1; the table assigns TRBD1, which was not confirmed against the DNA. TRBV12-1 is flagged as a pseudogene. The CDR3 consists of 17 residues. CDR3: CASSFPQGQLMNTEAFF. CDR3 nucleotide sequence: TGTGCCAGCAGCTTCCCACAGGGGCAACTTATGAACACTGAAGCTTTCTTT.

The rearrangement links TRBV6-5 to TRBJ2-7, with 7 bases aligning to TRBD1. Germline V gene data show CDR1 as MNHEY and CDR2 as SVGAGI. The CDR3 covers 13 residues. V shed 4 bases, J shed 9 bases, and the junction held 9 bases outside the gene matches. Here the CDR3 reads CASSFNRGTGQYF. DNA for the CDR3: TGTGCCAGCAGTTTTAACAGGGGAACCGGGCAGTACTTC.

The chain is built from TRBV6-5 and TRBJ2-7; D not certain. This CDR3 is built from 15 residues. Looked up from germline, CDR1 is MNHEY and CDR2 is SVGAGI. Trimming shortened V by 0 bases and J by 1 base, and 10 bases separated the two germline ends. CDR3 nucleotide sequence: TGTGCCAGCAGTTACTCGCCGCTTAGATCCTACGAGCAGTACTTC. Protein: CASSYSPLRSYEQYF.

J is TRBJ2-2 and V is TRBV5-1, with TRBD2 identical over 12 bases. Looked up from germline, CDR1 is SGHRS and CDR2 is YFSETQ. Trimming removed 4 bases from V and 5 bases from J; junction bases left unmatched: 9. This CDR3 is 17 amino acids long. The CDR3 DNA reads TGCGCCAGCAGCACTCAGACTAGCGGGGGCTATACCGGGGAGCTGTTTTTT. Translating gives CASSTQTSGGYTGELFF.

The chain joins TRBV19 to TRBJ2-1; 8 nucleotides line up with TRBD2. V lost 3 bases and J lost 8; bases outside the gene matches: 12. There are 16 residues in the CDR3. Germline V gives CDR1 LNHDA, CDR2 SQIVND (reference sequence). CDR3 DNA: TGTGCCAGTAGTATTAAGTCGGGGGGGCCCTTCGATGAGCAGTTCTTC. Translated: CASSIKSGGPFDEQFF. The full variable domain, completed using reference TRBV19 and TRBJ2-1, is DGGITQSPKYLFRKEGQNVTLSCEQNLNHDAMYWYRQDPGQGLRLIYYSQIVNDFQKGDIAEGYSVSREKKESFPLTVTSAQKNPTAFYLCASSIKSGGPFDEQFFGPGTRLTVL.

The chain joins TRBV4-1 to TRBJ2-7; D not certain. This CDR3 spans 14 amino acids. V shed 3 bases and J shed 7 bases, with 16 bases lying between them. Per germline, CDR1 MGHRA and CDR2 YSYEKL. CDR3 bases: TGCGCCAGCAGCCACCCCTCATCAGTCGGGGAGCAGTACTTC. Protein sequence: CASSHPSSVGEQYF.

This clone was counted a few times. This CDR3 reads CASTSPTEYEKLFF. The CDR3, as DNA: TGTGCCAGCACCTCCCCGACTGAGTATGAAAAACTGTTTTTT. The genes are TRBV28 and TRBJ1-4; D ambiguous. Germline V CDR1 and CDR2: MDHEN, SYDVKM. The CDR3 spans 14 residues. With 7 bases removed from V and 6 bases from J, the gap between germline ends came to 15 bases.

The rearrangement uses TRBV19 and TRBJ1-6; D not resolved. Germline V gene data show CDR1 as LNHDA and CDR2 as SQIVND (reference sequence). Trimming cost V 3 bases and J 10 bases, with 10 bases left between them. The CDR3 sequence is 13 residues long. The CDR3 loop is CASSIGVLSPLHF. CDR3 bases: TGTGCCAGTAGTATCGGGGTTCTGTCACCCCTCCACTTT.

V and J are TRBV10-3 and TRBJ2-7; tentatively, D is TRBD1 (6 bases). V was clipped by 10 bases and J by 2 bases, with 15 bases between them. Germline assignment: CDR1 ENHRY and CDR2 SYGVKD. This CDR3 spans 13 amino acids. CDR3 loop: CATAAGAPYEQYF. For the CDR3, the DNA is TGTGCCACTGCCGCAGGGGCCCCCTACGAGCAGTACTTC.

The chain employs TRBV7-8 and TRBJ2-4; 11 positions match TRBD2. The CDR3 is made up of 18 amino acids. The trim removed 0 bases at V and 2 bases at J, leaving 6 bases unmatched. Germline V gene lookup returns CDR1 SGHVS and CDR2 FQNEAQ. CDR3 sequence (DNA): TGTGCCAGCAGCTTAGCGTTAGGGACTAGCGGTCCCAAAAACATTCAGTACTTC. Protein sequence: CASSLALGTSGPKNIQYF.

The chain carries TRBV27 and TRBJ1-1, with a weak D call TRBD1 (5 bases). This CDR3 has 11 residues. Germline lookup yields CDR1 MNHEY and CDR2 SMNVEV (reference sequence). Trimming left V 8 bases short and J 10 bases short, with 14 bases between. CDR3 DNA: TGTGCCAGCGAAGCGGGGGGGGGAGCTTTCTTT. It specifies CASEAGGGAFF.

Only one count was recorded for this clone. V and J are TRBV19 and TRBJ1-2; D gene unclear. The length of the CDR3 is 14 residues. CDR1 and CDR2 from the germline V gene are LNHDA and SQIVND (reference sequence). Trimming removed 4 bases at V and 3 bases at J, with 12 bases between. The chain's CDR3 is CASSSTRTDYGYTF. The CDR3 DNA follows: TGTGCCAGTAGTAGTACCCGGACTGACTATGGCTACACCTTC.

The genes are TRBV11-2 and TRBJ2-1, with 10 nucleotides matching TRBD1. Germline V gene data show CDR1 as SGHAT and CDR2 as FQNNGV. The V and J ends lost 7 bases and 3 bases, in that order; junction bases with no gene match: 3. The CDR3 loop spans 14 amino acids. The CDR3 bases are TGTGCCAGCATAAGGACAGGGGGCTACAATGAGCAGTTCTTC. It specifies CASIRTGGYNEQFF.

This chain joins TRBV7-2 and TRBJ2-5; 13 bases map to TRBD2. Trimming removed 6 bases from V and 5 bases from J; junction bases left unmatched: 9. This CDR3 is built from 16 residues. Germline assignment: CDR1 SGHTA and CDR2 FQGNSA. The DNA of the CDR3 is TGTGCCAGCAGACAGACTAGCGGGGGGCCTTGGGAGACCCAGTACTTC. Encoded protein: CASRQTSGGPWETQYF.